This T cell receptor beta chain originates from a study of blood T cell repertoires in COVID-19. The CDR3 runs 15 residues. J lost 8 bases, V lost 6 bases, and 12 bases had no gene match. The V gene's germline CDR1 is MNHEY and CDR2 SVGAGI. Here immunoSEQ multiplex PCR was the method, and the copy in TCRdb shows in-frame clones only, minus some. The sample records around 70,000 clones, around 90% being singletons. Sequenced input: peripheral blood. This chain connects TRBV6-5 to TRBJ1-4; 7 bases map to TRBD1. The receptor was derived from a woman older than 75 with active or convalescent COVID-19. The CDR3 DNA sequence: TGTGCCAGCAGCCAAGTGGGCAGGGGGGCGGAAAAACTGTTTTTT. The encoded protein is CASSQVGRGAEKLFF.